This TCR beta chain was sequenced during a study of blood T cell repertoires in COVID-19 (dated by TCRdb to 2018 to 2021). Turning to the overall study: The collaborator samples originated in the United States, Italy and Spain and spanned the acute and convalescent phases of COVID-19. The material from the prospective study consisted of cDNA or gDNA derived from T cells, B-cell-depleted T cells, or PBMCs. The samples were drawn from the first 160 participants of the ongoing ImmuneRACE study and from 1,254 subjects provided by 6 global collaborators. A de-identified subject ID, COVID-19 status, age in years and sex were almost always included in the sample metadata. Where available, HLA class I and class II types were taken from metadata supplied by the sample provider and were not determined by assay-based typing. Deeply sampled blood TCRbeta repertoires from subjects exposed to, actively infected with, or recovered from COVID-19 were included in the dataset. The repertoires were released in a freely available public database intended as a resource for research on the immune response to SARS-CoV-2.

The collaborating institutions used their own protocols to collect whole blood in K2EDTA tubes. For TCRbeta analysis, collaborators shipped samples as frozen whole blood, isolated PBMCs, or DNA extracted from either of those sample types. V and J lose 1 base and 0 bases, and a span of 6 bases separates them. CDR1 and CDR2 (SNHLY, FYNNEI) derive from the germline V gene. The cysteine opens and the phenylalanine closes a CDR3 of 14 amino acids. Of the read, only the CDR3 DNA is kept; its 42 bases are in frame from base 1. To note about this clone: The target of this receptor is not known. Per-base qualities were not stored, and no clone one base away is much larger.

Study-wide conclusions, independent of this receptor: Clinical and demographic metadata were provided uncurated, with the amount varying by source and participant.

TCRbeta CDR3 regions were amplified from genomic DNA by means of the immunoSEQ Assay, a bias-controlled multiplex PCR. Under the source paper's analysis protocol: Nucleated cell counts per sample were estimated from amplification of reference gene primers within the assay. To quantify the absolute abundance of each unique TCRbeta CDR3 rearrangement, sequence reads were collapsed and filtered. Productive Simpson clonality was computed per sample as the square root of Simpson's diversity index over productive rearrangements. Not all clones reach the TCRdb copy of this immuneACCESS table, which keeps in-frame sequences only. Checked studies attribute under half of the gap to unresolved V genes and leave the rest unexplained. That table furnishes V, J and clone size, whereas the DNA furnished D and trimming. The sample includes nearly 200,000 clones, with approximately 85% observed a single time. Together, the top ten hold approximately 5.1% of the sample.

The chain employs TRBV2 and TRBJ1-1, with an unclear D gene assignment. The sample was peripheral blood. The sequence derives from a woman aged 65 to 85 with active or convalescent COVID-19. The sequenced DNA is TGTGCCAGCAGTGAAGGAGGCATGAACACTGAAGCTTTCTTT. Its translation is CASSEGGMNTEAFF.